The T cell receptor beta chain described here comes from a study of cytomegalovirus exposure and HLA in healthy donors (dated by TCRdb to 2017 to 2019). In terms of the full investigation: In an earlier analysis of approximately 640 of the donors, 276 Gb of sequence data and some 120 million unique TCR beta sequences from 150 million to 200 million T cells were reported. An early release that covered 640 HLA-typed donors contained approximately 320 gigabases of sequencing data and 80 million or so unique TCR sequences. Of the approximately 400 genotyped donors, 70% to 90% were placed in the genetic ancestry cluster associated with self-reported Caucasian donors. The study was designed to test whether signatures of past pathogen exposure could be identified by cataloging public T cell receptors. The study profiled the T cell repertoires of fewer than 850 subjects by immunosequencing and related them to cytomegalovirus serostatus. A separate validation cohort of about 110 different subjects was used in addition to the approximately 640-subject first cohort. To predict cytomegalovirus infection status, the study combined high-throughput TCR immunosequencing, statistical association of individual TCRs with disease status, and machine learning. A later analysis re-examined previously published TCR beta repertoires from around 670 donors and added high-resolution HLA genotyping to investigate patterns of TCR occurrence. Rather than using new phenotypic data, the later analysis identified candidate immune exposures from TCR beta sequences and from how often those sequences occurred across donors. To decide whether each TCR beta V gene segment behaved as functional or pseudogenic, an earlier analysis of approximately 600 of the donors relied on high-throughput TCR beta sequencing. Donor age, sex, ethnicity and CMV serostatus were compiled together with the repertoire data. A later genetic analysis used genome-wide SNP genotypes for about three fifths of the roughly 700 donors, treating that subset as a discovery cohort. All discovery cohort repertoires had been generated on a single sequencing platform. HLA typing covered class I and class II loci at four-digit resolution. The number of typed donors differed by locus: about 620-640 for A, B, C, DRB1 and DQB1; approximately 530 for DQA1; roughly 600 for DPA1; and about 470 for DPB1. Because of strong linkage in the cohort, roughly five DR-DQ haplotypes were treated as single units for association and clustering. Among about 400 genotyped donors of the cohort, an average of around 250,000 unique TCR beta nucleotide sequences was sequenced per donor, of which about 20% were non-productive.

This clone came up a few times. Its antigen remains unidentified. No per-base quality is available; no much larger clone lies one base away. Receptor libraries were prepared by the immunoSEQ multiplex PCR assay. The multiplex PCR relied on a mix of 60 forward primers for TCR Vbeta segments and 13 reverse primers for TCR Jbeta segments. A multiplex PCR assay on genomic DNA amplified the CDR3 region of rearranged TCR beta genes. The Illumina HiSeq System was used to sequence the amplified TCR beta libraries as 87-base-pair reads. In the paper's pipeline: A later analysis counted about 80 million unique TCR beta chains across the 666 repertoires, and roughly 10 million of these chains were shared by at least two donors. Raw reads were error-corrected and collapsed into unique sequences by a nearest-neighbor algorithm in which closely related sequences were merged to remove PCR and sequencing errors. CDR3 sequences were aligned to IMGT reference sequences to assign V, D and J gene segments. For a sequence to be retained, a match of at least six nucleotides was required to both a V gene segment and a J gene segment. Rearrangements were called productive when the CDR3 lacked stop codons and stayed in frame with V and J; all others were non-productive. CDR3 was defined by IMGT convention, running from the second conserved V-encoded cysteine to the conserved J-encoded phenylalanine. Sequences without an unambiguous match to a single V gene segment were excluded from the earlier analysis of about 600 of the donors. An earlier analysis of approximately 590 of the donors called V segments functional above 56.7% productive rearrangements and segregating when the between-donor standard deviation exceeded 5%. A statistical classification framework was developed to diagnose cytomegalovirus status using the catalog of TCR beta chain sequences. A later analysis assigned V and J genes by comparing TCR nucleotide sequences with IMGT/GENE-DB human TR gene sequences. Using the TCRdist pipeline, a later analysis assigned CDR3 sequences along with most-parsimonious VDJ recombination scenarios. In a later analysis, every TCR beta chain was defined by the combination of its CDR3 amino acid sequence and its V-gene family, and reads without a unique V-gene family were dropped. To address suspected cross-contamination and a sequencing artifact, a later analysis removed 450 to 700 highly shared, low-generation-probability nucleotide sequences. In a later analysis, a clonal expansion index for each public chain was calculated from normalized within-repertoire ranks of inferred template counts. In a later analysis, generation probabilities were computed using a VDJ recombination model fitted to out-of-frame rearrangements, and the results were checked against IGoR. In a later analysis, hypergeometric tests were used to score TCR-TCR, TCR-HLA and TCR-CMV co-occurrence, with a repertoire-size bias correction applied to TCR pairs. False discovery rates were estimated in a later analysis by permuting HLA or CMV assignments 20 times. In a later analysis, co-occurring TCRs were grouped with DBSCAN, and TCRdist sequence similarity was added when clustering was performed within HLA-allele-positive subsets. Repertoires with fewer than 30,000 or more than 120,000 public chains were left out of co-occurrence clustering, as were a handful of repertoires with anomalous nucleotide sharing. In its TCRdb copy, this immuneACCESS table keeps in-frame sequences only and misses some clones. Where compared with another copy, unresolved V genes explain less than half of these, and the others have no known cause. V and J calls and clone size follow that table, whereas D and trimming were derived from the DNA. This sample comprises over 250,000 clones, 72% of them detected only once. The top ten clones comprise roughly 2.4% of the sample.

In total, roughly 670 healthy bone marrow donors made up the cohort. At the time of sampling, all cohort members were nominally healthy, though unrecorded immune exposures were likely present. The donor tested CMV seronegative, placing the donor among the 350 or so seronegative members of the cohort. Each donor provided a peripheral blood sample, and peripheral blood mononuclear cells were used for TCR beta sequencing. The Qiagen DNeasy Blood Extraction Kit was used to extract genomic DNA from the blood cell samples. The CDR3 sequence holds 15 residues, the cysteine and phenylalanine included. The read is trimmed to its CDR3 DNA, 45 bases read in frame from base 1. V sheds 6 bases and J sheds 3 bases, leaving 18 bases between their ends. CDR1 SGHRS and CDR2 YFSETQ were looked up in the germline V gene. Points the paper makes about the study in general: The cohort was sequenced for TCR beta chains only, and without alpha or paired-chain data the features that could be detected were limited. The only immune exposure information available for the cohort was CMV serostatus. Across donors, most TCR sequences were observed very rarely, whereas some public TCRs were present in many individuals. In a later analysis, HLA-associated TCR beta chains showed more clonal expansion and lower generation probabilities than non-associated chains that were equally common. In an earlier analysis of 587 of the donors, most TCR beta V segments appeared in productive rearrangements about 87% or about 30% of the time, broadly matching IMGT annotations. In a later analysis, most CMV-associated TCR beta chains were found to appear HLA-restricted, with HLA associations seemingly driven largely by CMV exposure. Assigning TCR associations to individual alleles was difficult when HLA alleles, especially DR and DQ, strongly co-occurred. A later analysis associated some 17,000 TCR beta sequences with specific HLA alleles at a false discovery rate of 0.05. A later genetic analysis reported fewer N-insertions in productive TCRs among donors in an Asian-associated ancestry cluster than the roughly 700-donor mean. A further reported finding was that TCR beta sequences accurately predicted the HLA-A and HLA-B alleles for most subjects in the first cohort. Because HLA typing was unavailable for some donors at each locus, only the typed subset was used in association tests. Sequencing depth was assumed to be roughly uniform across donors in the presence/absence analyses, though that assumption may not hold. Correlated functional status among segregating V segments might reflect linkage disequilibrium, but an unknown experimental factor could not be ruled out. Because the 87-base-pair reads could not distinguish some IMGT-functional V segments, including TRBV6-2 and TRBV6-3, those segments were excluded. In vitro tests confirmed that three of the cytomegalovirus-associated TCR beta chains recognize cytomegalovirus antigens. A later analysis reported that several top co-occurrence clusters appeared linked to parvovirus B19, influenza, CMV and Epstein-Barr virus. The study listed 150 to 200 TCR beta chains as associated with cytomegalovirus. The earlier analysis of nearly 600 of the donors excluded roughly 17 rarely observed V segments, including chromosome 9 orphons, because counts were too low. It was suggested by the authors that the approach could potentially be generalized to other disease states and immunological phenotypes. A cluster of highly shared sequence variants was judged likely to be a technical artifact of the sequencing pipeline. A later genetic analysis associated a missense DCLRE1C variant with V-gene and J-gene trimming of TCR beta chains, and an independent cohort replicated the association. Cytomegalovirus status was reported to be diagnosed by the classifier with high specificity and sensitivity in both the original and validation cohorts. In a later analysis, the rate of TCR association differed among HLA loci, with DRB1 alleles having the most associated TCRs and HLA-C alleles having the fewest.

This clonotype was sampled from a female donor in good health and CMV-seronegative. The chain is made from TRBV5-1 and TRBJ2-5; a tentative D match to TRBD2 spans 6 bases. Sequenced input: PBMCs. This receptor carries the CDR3 CASKRGGTQEETQYF. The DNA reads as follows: TGCGCCAGCAAACGAGGAGGGACGCAGGAAGAGACCCAGTACTTC.